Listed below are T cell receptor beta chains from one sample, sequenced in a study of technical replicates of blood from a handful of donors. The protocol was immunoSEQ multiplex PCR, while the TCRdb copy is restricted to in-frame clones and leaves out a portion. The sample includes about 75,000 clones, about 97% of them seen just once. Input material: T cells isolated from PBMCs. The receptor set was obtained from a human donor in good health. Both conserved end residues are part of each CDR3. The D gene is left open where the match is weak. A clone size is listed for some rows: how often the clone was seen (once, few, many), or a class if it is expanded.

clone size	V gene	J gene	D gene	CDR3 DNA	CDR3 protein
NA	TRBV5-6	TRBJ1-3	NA	TGTGCCAGCAGCTTGAGGGGCTCTGGAAACACCATATATTTT	CASSLRGSGNTIYF
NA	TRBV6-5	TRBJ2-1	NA	TGTGCCAGCAGCTCTACCTTCAATGAGCAGTTCTTC	CASSSTFNEQFF
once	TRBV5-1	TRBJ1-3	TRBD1	TGCGCCAGCAGCTGGGGACAGGGAGGAAACACCATATATTTT	CASSWGQGGNTIYF
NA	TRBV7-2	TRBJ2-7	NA	TGTGCCAGCAGCTTCGGAACAGGATTCACCTACGAGCAGTACTTC	CASSFGTGFTYEQYF
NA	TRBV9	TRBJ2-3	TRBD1	TGTGCCAGCAGCGTAGCAGGGGGCTGGGATACGCAGTATTTT	CASSVAGGWDTQYF
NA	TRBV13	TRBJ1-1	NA	TGTGCCAGCAGCTTAGGAGGGGGCACTGAAGCTTTCTTT	CASSLGGGTEAFF
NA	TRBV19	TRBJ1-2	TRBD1	TGTGCCAGTGCAGGGGGCTACTATGGCTACACCTTC	CASAGGYYGYTF
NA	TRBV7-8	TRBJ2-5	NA	TGTGCCAGCAGCCTGTGGACTGGAACGCAAGAGACCCAGTACTTC	CASSLWTGTQETQYF
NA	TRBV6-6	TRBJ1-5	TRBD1	TGTGCCAGCAGTTTTGCATTGGGACAGGGCGACCAGCCCCAGCATTTT	CASSFALGQGDQPQHF
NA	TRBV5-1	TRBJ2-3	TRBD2	TGCGCCAGCAGCCCTGGGACTAGCGGGAACACAGATACGCAGTATTTT	CASSPGTSGNTDTQYF
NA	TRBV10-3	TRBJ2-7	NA	TGTGCCATCAGCCCAGGCAGGGAGGTGGACGAGCAGTACTTC	CAISPGREVDEQYF
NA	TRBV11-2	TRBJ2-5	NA	TGTGCCAGCAGCAAACGGGAGATGGTCCTAGAGACCCAGTACTTC	CASSKREMVLETQYF
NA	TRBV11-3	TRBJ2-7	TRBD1	TGTGCCAGCAGCCCGGGACAGGGCGAGCAGTACTTC	CASSPGQGEQYF
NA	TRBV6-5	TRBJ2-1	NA	TGTGCCAGCAGTTACTACACAGGGAGCCCCTACAATGAGCAGTTCTTC	CASSYYTGSPYNEQFF
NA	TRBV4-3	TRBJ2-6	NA	TGCGCCAGCAGCCAAGATTTTAGCAGGGGAGGGTCTGGGGCCAACGTCCTGACTTTC	CASSQDFSRGGSGANVLTF
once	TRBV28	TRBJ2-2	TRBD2	TGTGCCAGCAGTTTTGGTAGCGGGAGGGCCGAGGAGCTGTTTTTT	CASSFGSGRAEELFF
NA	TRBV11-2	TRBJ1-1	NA	TGTGCCAGCAGCTTAGACAGGAGGGGTGAAGCTTTCTTT	CASSLDRRGEAFF
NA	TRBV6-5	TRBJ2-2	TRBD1	TGTGCCAGCAGTACGGGACAGAACCCCGGGGAGCTGTTTTTT	CASSTGQNPGELFF
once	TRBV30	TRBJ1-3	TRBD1	TGTGCCTTGACAGGGGCCTTCTCTGGAAACACCATATATTTT	CALTGAFSGNTIYF
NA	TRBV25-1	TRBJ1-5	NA	TGTGCCAGCAGTCCCCAGGCAGGATGGCAGCCCCAGCATTTT	CASSPQAGWQPQHF
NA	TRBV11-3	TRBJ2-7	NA	TGTGCCAGCAGCTTACTTTACGAGCAGTACTTC	CASSLLYEQYF
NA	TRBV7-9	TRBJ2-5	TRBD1	TGTGCCAGCAGTCCCGGGACAGGGTACCCAGAGACCCAGTACTTC	CASSPGTGYPETQYF